This TCR beta chain was sequenced during a study of cytotoxic CD8 clonotypes in ibrutinib-treated CLL. Germline V CDR1 and CDR2: SGHRS, YFSETQ. V lost 3 bases to trimming and J lost 6 bases, with 10 bases between them. This CDR3 region has 13 residues. Measured with immunoSEQ multiplex PCR; TCRdb has only the in-frame clones, and not every one. The table records about 160,000 clones, 81% of them present only once. The J gene is TRBJ2-1, the V gene TRBV5-1; either TRBD1 or TRBD2 may fit D (5 bases each). The sequences come from PBMCs, collected after 12 months of ibrutinib treatment. This receptor was taken from a human donor with chronic lymphocytic leukemia. The CDR3 DNA reads as TGCGCCAGCAGCTGGGGTGGGGGCAATGAGCAGTTCTTC. This gives the protein CASSWGGGNEQFF.